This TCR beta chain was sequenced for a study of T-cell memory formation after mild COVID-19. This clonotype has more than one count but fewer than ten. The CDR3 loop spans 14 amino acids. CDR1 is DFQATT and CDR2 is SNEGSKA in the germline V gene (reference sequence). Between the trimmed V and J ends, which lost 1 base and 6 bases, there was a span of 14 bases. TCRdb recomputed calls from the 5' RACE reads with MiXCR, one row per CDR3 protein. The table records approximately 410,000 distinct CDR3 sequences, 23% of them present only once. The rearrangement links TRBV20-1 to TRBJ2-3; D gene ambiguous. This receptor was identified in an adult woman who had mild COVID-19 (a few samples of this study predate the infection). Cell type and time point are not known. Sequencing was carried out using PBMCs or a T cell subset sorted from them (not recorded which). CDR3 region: CSARVLGLGDTQYF. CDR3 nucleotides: TGCAGTGCTAGAGTCCTCGGCTTGGGGGATACGCAGTATTTT.